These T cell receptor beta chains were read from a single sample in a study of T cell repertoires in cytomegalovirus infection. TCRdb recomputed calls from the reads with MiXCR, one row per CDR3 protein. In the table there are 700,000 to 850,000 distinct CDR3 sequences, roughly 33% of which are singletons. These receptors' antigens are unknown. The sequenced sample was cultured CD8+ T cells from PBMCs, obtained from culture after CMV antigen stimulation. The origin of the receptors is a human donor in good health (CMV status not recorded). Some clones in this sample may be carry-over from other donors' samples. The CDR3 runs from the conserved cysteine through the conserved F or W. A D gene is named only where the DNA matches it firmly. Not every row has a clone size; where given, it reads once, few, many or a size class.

CASSLRGDSSREPQHF TGTGCCAGCAGCTTAAGGGGGGACAGCTCAAGGGAGCCCCAGCATTTT TRBD1 TRBV7-6 many TRBJ1-5
CASSSFGTSGEDNEQFF TGTGCCAGTAGTTCCTTCGGGACTAGCGGGGAAGACAATGAGCAGTTCTTC TRBD2 TRBV19 - TRBJ2-1
CAISDPGQGVYNEQFF TGTGCCATCAGTGACCCGGGACAGGGGGTTTACAATGAGCAGTTCTTC TRBD1 TRBV10-3 once TRBJ2-1
CASSLSPRGGDGYTF TGTGCCAGCAGTTTGAGCCCGAGGGGGGGTGATGGCTACACCTTC - TRBV12-3/TRBV12-4 few TRBJ1-2
CASRGSTARSYNEQFF TGCGCCAGCAGAGGTTCGACCGCTAGGTCCTACAATGAGCAGTTCTTC - TRBV4-1 few TRBJ2-1
CASTPTGYNSPLHF TGTGCCAGCACCCCGACAGGGTATAATTCACCCCTCCACTTT TRBD1 TRBV28 - TRBJ1-6
CASNLVASEQFF TGTGCCAGCAACTTAGTTGCGAGTGAGCAGTTCTTC - TRBV7-4 - TRBJ2-1
CASSLMRAGDWGAKNIQYF TGTGCCAGCAGCTTAATGCGGGCAGGGGATTGGGGAGCCAAAAACATTCAGTACTTC - TRBV7-8 few TRBJ2-4
CVSSQDPGKGVNPQHF TGTGTCAGCAGCCAAGACCCCGGAAAAGGCGTTAATCCCCAGCATTTT - TRBV3-1 - TRBJ1-5
CASSSGTWDSPLHF TGTGCCAGCAGCTCCGGGACGTGGGATTCACCCCTCCACTTT - TRBV7-3 - TRBJ1-6
CASSQTGSSGNTIYF TGTGCCAGTAGCCAGACAGGCAGCTCTGGAAACACCATATATTTT - TRBV19 many TRBJ1-3
CASSPKDQGEQYF TGTGCCAGTAGTCCCAAAGACCAGGGCGAGCAGTACTTC - TRBV19 - TRBJ2-7
CASSPGTESSFF TGTGCCAGCAGTCCGGGGACAGAAAGCTCTTTCTTT TRBD1 TRBV12-3/TRBV12-4 - TRBJ1-1
CASTPLWGDTQYF TGTGCCAGCACTCCTCTCTGGGGAGATACGCAGTATTTT - TRBV5-4 - TRBJ2-3
CASSLVGGDSPLHF TGTGCCAGCAGTTTAGTCGGGGGGGATTCACCCCTCCACTTT - TRBV27 - TRBJ1-6
CASSQDQRASGVYNEQFF TGCGCCAGCAGCCAAGATCAAAGGGCTAGCGGGGTGTACAATGAGCAGTTCTTC TRBD2 TRBV4-3 - TRBJ2-1
CASRTGGTGYTF TGTGCCAGCAGAACAGGGGGCACTGGCTACACCTTC TRBD1 TRBV27 - TRBJ1-2
CASSAGSENQPQHF TGTGCCAGCAGTGCCGGGTCCGAAAATCAGCCCCAGCATTTT - TRBV27 few TRBJ1-5
CASSRQGAEETQYF TGTGCCAGCAGTCGACAGGGGGCAGAAGAGACCCAGTACTTC TRBD1 TRBV27 few TRBJ2-5
CASSPYPGRVIYGYTF TGTGCCAGCAGCCCATACCCGGGGCGGGTAATCTATGGCTACACCTTC - TRBV7-2 - TRBJ1-2
CASSWGGSVTGELFF TGTGCCAGCTCCTGGGGGGGGTCGGTCACCGGGGAGCTGTTTTTT TRBD2 TRBV27 - TRBJ2-2
CASSFGRDSSYNEQFF TGTGCCAGCAGCTTCGGACGGGACTCCTCCTACAATGAGCAGTTCTTC - TRBV7-6 - TRBJ2-1
CASRLGGNQPQHF TGTGCCAGCAGGCTCGGTGGGAATCAGCCCCAGCATTTT - TRBV7-8 many TRBJ1-5
CASSWVQGADQPQHF TGTGCCAGTAGTTGGGTACAGGGGGCTGATCAGCCCCAGCATTTT TRBD1 TRBV19 - TRBJ1-5
CASSARRTGQIENTIYF TGTGCCAGCAGCGCCCGTCGGACAGGGCAAATCGAAAACACCATATATTTT TRBD1 TRBV2 few TRBJ1-3
CASSYIAGGSGELFF TGTGCCAGCAGCTATATAGCGGGGGGGTCCGGGGAGCTGTTTTTT TRBD2 TRBV7-6 few TRBJ2-2
CASSSPEGQGPHEQYF TGTGCCAGCAGCTCGCCAGAAGGACAGGGCCCCCACGAGCAGTACTTC TRBD1 TRBV7-9 - TRBJ2-7
CASSQKSVGQPQHF TGCGCCAGCAGCCAAAAATCGGTGGGCCAGCCCCAGCATTTT - TRBV4-1 - TRBJ1-5
CASSPYPGELFF TGTGCCAGCAGCCCCTATCCCGGGGAGCTGTTTTTT - TRBV7-6 many TRBJ2-2
CASSYRATEAFF TGTGCCAGCAGTTACAGGGCCACTGAAGCTTTCTTT - TRBV6-2/TRBV6-3 - TRBJ1-1
CASSLESRLKNTGELFF TGTGCCAGCAGCTTAGAGTCACGGCTTAAGAACACCGGGGAGCTGTTTTTT - TRBV7-9 - TRBJ2-2
CASETPDSLARNEKLFF TGTGCCAGCGAAACCCCGGACAGCTTAGCCCGTAATGAAAAACTGTTTTTT - TRBV27 - TRBJ1-4
CASSYWEGNTEAFF TGTGCCAGCAGTTACTGGGAGGGGAACACTGAAGCTTTCTTT - TRBV6-5 - TRBJ1-1
CASSHQGKYTEAFF TGTGCCAGCAGTCACCAGGGGAAATACACTGAAGCTTTCTTT - TRBV6-2/TRBV6-3 - TRBJ1-1